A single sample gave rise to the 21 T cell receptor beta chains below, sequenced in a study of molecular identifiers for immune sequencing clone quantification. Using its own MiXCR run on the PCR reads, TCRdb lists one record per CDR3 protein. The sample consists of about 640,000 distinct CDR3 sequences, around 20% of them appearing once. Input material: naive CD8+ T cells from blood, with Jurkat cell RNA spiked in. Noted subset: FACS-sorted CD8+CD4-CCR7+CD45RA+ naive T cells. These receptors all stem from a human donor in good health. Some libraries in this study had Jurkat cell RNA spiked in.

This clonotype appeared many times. CDR3 loop: CASSYYAGGGEQYF. CDR3 nucleotides: TGTGCCAGCAGTTACTATGCGGGAGGAGGCGAGCAGTACTTC. The chain uses TRBV6-5 and TRBJ2-7; TRBD2 agrees at 8 bases. The CDR3 covers 14 residues. Trimming removed 1 base from V and 6 bases from J; junction bases left unmatched: 5. Germline CDR1 MNHEY, CDR2 SVGAGI.

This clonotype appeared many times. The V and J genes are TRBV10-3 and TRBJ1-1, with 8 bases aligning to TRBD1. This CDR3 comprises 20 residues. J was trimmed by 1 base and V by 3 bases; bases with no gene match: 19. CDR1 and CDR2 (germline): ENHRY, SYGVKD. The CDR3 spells CAISDRFGAGGYDENTEAFF. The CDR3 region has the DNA TGTGCCATCAGTGATCGCTTTGGAGCAGGGGGCTATGATGAGAACACTGAAGCTTTCTTT.

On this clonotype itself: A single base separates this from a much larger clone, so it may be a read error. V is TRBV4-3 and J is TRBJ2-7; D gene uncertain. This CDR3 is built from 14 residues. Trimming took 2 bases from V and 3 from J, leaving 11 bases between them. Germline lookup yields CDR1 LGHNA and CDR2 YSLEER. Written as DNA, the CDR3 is TGCGCCAGCAGCCAACATATTAGTGTCTACGAGCAGTACTTC. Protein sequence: CASSQHISVYEQYF.

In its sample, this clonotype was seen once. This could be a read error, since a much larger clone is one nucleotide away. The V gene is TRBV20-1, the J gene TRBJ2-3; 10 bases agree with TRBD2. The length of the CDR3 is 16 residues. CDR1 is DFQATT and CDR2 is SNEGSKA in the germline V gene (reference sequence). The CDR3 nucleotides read TGCAGTGCTAGAGATTGGACTAGCGGCCGCACAGGTACGCAGTATTTT. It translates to CSARDWTSGRTGTQYF.

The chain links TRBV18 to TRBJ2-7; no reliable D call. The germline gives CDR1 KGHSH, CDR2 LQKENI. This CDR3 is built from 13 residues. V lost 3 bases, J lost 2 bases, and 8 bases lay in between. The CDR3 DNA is TGTGCCAGCTCACCGCCGGATACCTACGAGCAGTACTTC. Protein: CASSPPDTYEQYF.

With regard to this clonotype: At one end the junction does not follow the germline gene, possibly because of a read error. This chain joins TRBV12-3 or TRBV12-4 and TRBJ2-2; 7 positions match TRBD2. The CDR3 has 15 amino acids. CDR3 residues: CACSFSAGRPGELFF. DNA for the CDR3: TGTGCCTGCAGTTTTTCAGCGGGGAGACCCGGGGAGCTGTTTTTT.

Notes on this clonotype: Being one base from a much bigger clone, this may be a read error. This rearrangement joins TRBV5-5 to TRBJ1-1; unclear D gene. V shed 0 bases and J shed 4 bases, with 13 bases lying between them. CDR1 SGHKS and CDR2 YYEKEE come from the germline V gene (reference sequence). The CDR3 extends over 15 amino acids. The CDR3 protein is CASSLVWNGVTEAFF. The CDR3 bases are TGTGCCAGCAGCTTGGTTTGGAATGGAGTCACTGAAGCTTTCTTT.

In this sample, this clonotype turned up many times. For the CDR3, the DNA is TGTGCCAGTAGTGGTCCCGGGACATTAGCCTCCTCTGGGGCCAACGTCCTGACTTTC. This gives the protein CASSGPGTLASSGANVLTF. The V call is TRBV19, the J call TRBJ2-6; D possibly corresponds to TRBD1 (6 bases). The CDR3 consists of 19 residues. The ends were cut back, 5 bases at V and 0 bases at J, with 20 bases in the middle. Germline-derived CDR1 and CDR2 are LNHDA and SQIVND (reference sequence).

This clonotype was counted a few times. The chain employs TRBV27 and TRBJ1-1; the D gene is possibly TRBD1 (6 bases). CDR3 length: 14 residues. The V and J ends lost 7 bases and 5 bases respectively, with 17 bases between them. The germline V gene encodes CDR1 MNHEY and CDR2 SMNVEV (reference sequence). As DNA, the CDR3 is TGTGCCAGCATGGGGGGCTACGGCCCGACTGAAGCTTTCTTT. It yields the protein CASMGGYGPTEAFF.

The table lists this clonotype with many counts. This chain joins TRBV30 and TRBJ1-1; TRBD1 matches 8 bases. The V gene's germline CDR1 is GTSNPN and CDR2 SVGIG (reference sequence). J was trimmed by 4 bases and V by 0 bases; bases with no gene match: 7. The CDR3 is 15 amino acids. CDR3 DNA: TGTGCCTGGAGTGTTTCTTCAGGGGGCGGCACTGAAGCTTTCTTT. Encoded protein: CAWSVSSGGGTEAFF. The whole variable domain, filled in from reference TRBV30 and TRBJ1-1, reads SQTIHQWPATLVQPVGSPLSLECTVEGTSNPNLYWYRQAAGRGLQLLFYSVGIGQISSEVPQNLSASRPQDRQFILSSKKLLLSDSGFYLCAWSVSSGGGTEAFFGQGTRLTVV.

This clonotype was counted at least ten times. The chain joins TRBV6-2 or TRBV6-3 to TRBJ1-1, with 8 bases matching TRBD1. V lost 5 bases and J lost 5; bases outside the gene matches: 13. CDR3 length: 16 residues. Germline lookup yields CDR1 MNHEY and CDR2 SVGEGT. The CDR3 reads CASSARGMDRVTEAFF. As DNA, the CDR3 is TGTGCCAGCAGTGCGAGGGGGATGGACAGGGTGACTGAAGCTTTCTTT.

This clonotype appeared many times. The CDR3 here is CASSQDNRLWRTDTQYF. CDR3 nucleotide sequence: TGTGCCAGCAGCCAAGATAATCGGCTCTGGCGGACAGATACGCAGTATTTT. The rearrangement uses TRBV3-1 and TRBJ2-3, with D unresolved. Trimming cost V 0 bases and J 3 bases, with 16 bases left between them. Germline values: CDR1 LGHDT, CDR2 YNNKEL (reference sequence). This CDR3 spans 17 amino acids.

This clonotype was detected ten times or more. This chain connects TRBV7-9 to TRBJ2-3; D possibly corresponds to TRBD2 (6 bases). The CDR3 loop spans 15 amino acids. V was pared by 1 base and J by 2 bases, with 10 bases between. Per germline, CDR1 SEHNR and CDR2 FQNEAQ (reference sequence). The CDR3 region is CASSLVTSFTDTQYF. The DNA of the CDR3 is TGTGCCAGCAGCTTAGTTACTAGCTTCACAGATACGCAGTATTTT.

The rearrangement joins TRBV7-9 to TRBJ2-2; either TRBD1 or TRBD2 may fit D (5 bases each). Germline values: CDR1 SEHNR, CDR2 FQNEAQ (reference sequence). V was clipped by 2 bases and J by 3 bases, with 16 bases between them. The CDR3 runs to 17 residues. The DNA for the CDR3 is TGTGCCAGCAGCTTATTGTCCGGGACGGCGGACACCGGGGAGCTGTTTTTT. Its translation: CASSLLSGTADTGELFF.

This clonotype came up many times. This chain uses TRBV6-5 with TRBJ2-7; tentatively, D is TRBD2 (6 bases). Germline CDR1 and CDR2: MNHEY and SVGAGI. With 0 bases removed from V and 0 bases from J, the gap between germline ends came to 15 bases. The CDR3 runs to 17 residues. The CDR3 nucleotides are TGTGCCAGCAGTTACTCGAGGGACGGGGGTAGCTCCTACGAGCAGTACTTC. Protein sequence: CASSYSRDGGSSYEQYF.

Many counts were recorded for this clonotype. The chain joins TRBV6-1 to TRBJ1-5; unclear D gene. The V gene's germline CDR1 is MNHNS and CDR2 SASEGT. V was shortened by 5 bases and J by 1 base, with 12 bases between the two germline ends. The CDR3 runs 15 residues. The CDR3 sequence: CASSYQVGSNQPQHF. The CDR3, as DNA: TGTGCCAGCAGTTACCAGGTGGGGAGCAATCAGCCCCAGCATTTT.

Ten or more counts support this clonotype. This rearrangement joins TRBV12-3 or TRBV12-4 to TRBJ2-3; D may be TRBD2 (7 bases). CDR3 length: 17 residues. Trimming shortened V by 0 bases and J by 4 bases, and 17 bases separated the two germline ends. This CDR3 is CASSLARLAEGADTQYF. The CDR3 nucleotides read TGTGCCAGCAGTTTAGCACGGCTAGCGGAGGGGGCAGATACGCAGTATTTT.

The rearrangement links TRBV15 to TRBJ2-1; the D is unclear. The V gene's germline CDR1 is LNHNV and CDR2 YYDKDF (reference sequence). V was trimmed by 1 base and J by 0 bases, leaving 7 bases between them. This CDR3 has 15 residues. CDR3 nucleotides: TGTGCCACCAGCAGAGGAGGAAACTCCTACAATGAGCAGTTCTTC. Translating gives CATSRGGNSYNEQFF.

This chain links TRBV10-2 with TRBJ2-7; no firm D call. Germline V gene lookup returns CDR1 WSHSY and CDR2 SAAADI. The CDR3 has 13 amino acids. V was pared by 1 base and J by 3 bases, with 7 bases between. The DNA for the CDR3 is TGCGCCAGCAGTGAGTTTTTGAGCTACGAGCAGTACTTC. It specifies CASSEFLSYEQYF.

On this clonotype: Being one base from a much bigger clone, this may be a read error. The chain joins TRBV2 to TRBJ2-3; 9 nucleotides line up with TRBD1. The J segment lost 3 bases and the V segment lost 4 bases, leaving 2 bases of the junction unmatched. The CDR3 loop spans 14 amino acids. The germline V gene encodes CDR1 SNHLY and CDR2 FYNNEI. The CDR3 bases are TGTGCCAGCAGTGGACAGGGGGGGACAGATACGCAGTATTTT. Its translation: CASSGQGGTDTQYF.

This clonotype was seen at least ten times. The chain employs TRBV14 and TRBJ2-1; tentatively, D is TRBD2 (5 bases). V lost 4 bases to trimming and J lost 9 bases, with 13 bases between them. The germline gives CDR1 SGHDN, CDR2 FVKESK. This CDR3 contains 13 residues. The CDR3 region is CASSLRGSGEQFF. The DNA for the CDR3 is TGTGCCAGCAGCCTAAGAGGGTCCGGTGAGCAGTTCTTC.